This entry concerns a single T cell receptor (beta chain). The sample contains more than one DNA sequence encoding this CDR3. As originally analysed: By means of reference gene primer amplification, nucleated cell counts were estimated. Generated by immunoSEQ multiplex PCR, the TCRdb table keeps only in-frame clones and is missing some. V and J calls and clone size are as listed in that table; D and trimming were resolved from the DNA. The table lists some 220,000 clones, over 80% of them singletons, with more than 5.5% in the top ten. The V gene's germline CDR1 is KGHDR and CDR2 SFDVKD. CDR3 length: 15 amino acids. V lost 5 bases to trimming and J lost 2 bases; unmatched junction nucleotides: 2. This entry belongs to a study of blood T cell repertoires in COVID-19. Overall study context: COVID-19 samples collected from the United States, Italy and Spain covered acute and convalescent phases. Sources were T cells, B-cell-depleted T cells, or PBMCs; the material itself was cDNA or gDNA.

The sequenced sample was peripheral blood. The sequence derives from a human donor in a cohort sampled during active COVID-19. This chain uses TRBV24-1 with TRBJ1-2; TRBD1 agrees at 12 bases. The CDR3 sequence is CATSGDRGQNYGYTF. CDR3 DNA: TGTGCCACCAGTGGGGACAGGGGGCAGAACTATGGCTACACCTTC.